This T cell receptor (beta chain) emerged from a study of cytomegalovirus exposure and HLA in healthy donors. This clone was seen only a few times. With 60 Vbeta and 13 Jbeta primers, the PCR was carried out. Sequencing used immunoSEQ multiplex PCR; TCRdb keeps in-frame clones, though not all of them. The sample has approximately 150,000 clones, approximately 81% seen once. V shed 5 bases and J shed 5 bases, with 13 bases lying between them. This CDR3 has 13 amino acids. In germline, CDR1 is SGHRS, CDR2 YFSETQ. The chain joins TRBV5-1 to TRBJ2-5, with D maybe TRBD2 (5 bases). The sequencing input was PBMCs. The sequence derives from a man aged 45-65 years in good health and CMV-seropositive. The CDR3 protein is CASSLDTGETQYF. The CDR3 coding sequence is TGCGCCAGCAGTCTGGATACGGGGGAGACCCAGTACTTC.